Listed here are 5 T cell receptor beta chains from one sample, sequenced in a study of regulatory T cells in long-lasting Graves disease. Investigators prepared the TCR beta libraries by applying iRepertoire HTBI primers and Arm-PCR of CDR3 regions. TCRdb itself ran the multiplex PCR reads through MiXCR, one entry per CDR3 protein. The repertoire holds roughly 360,000 distinct CDR3 sequences, with approximately 10% as singletons. Noted time point: newly diagnosed GD, antithyroid drugs for less than 3 months. Scientists built the TCR library using RNA that was extracted from PBMCs. This sample also belongs to another study, concerning T cells in Graves' hyperthyroidism and ophthalmopathy.

The material was peripheral blood mononuclear cells (PBMCs), obtained at new diagnosis, from a patient treated with antithyroid drugs. The source is a woman aged 18 to 35 with Graves disease.

This clonotype has ten or more counts. The CDR3 loop reads CASSRQTGTRAYTF. Here the CDR3 DNA reads TGTGCCAGCAGTAGACAGACTGGCACCCGGGCCTACACCTTC. The V and J genes are TRBV6-1 and TRBJ1-2; tentatively, D is TRBD1 (5 bases). Germline values: CDR1 MNHNS, CDR2 SASEGT. This CDR3 has 14 amino acids. V shed 5 bases and J shed 10 bases, with 20 bases lying between them.

This clonotype occurred many times. This chain links TRBV7-2 with TRBJ1-6; no clear D gene. With 5 bases removed from V and 7 bases from J, the gap between germline ends came to 12 bases. The CDR3 runs 14 residues. The germline V gene has CDR1 SGHTA and CDR2 FQGNSA. CDR3 sequence (DNA): TGTGCCAGCAGCCACATTGATGTAAATTCACCCCTCCACTTT. Its protein product is CASSHIDVNSPLHF.

This clonotype occurred many times. V is TRBV12-3 or TRBV12-4 and J is TRBJ1-3; D remains unclear. The CDR3 has 14 amino acids. Trimming shortened V by 6 bases and J by 0 bases, and 9 bases separated the two germline ends. DNA of the CDR3: TGTGCCAGCAGAACCGGAAACTCTGGAAACACCATATATTTT. Its translation is CASRTGNSGNTIYF.

This clonotype has at least ten counts. The junction departs from the called germline gene at one end, perhaps through a read error. The rearrangement uses TRBV20-1 and TRBJ2-5; no clear D gene. This CDR3 spans 12 amino acids. CDR1 is DFQATT and CDR2 is SNEGSKA in the germline V gene (reference sequence). CDR3 protein: CSARDDSDPLHF. The CDR3 bases are TGCAGTGCTAGAGATGACTCGGACCCACTACACTTC.

This clonotype was picked up many times. The rearrangement joins TRBV7-2 to TRBJ1-1; 7 nucleotides line up with TRBD1. The CDR3 contains 13 residues. The trim removed 3 bases at V and 10 bases at J, leaving 8 bases unmatched. Germline values: CDR1 SGHTA, CDR2 FQGNSA. CDR3 DNA sequence: TGTGCCAGCAGCTTTGGACAGGAAGGGAGAGCTTTCTTT. The encoded protein is CASSFGQEGRAFF.